This entry lists 2 T cell receptor beta chains sequenced from one sample in a study of cytomegalovirus exposure and HLA in healthy donors. The PCR had 60 Vbeta and 13 Jbeta primers. Clones were read by immunoSEQ multiplex PCR, and TCRdb kept only the in-frame ones, dropping some. The sample lists 200,000 to 250,000 clones, 76% seen once, with around 0.63% in the top ten. The sample was PBMCs. Receptors originate from a man younger than 35 in good health and CMV-seronegative.

The V and J genes are TRBV7-2 and TRBJ1-1; D remains unclear. V dropped 1 base and J dropped 0 bases, with 9 bases sitting between them. This CDR3 comprises 15 residues. Per the germline V gene, CDR1 is SGHTA and CDR2 is FQGNSA. The CDR3: CASSLGPGLNTEAFF. As DNA, the CDR3 is TGTGCCAGCAGCTTAGGCCCGGGATTGAACACTGAAGCTTTCTTT.

This chain uses TRBV2 with TRBJ2-7, with D tentatively TRBD1 (6 bases). Trimming left V 4 bases short and J 6 bases short, with 19 bases between. Germline V lookup: CDR1 SNHLY, CDR2 FYNNEI. The CDR3 is 15 amino acids. CDR3 bases: TGTGCCAGCAGTGTACAGGGTTTTAAGGATCCCGAGCAGTACTTC. Residues: CASSVQGFKDPEQYF.